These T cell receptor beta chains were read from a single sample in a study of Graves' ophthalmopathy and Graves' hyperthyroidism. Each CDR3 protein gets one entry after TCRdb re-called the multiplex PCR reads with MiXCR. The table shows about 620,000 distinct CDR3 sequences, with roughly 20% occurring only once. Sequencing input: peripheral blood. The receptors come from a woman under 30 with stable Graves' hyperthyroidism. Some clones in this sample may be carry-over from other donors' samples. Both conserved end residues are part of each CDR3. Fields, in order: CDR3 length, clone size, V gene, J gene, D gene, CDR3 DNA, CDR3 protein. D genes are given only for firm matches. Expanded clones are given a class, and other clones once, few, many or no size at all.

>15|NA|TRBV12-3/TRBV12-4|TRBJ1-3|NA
TGTGCCAGCAGTTTAGCAACAGGGATGGGAAACACCATATATTTT
CASSLATGMGNTIYF
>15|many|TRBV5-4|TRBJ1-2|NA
TGTGCCAGCAGCTCGGGGTCACCAGGTAGCTATGGCTACACCTTC
CASSSGSPGSYGYTF
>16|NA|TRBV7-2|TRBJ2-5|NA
TGTGCCAGCAGCTTCGACCCTCCTAGGGCCGTGGAGACCCAGTACTTC
CASSFDPPRAVETQYF
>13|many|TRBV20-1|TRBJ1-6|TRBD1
TGCAGTGCGGGGGACAGGATTAATTCACCCCTCCACTTT
CSAGDRINSPLHF
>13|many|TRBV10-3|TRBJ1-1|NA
TGTGCCATCAGTGACTTGGGGGACACTGAAGCTTTCTTT
CAISDLGDTEAFF
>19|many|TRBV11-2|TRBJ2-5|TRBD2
TGTGCCAGCAGCCTCGGGACTAGCGGGAGTCGGTTCGGATCAGAGACCCAGTACTTC
CASSLGTSGSRFGSETQYF
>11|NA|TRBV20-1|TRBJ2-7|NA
TGCAGTGCCCCGACTAGTTACGAGCAGTACTTC
CSAPTSYEQYF
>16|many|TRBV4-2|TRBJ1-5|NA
TGTGCCAGCAGCCAAGATATAAGTACAGACAATCAGCCCCAGCATTTT
CASSQDISTDNQPQHF
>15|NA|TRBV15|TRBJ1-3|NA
TGTGCCACCAGCAGAGATATGGGATCTGGAAACACCATATATTTT
CATSRDMGSGNTIYF
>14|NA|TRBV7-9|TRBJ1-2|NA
TGTGCCAGCAGCTTAGGGGGCAGGGTTGGCGGCTACACCTTC
CASSLGGRVGGYTF
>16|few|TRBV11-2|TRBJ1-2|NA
TGTGCCAGCAGCTTAGAGCTCGCCGGACTTGACTATGGCTACACCTTC
CASSLELAGLDYGYTF
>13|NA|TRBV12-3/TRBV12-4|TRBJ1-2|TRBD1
TGTGCCAGCAGAACGACAGGGTTCTATGGCTACACCTTC
CASRTTGFYGYTF
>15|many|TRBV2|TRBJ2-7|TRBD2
TGTGCCAGCAGTGAAGGAGGACTAGCGGCCTACGAGCAGTACTTC
CASSEGGLAAYEQYF
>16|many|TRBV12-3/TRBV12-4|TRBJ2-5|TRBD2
TGTGCCAGCAGTGCTACTAGCGGGGGGGCCGGAGAGACCCAGTACTTC
CASSATSGGAGETQYF
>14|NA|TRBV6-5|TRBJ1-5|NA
TGTGCCAGCAGCTATAAACAGGGAGATCAGCCCCAGCATTTT
CASSYKQGDQPQHF
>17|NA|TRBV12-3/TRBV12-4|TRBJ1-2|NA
TGTGCCAGCAGTCCCACAGGGATAGGGGGTTTTCTATATGGCTACACCTTC
CASSPTGIGGFLYGYTF
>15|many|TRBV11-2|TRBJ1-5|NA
TGTGCCAGCAGCTTAAACACAGGGTTCGATCAGCCCCAGCATTTT
CASSLNTGFDQPQHF
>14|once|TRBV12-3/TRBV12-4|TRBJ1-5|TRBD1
TGTGCCAGCAGTTTGGACAGGGTAGGTCAGCCCCAGCATTTT
CASSLDRVGQPQHF
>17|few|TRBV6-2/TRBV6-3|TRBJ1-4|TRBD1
TGTGCCAGCAGATTAGGGACAGGCAGAGCAACTAATGAAAAACTGTTTTTT
CASRLGTGRATNEKLFF
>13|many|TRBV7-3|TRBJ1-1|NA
TGTGCCAGCAGCTTAACGACGGGCACTGAAGCTTTCTTT
CASSLTTGTEAFF
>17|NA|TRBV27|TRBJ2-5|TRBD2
TGTGCCAGCAGTCCGACCCCAGCGGGAGCGGTCCGTGAGACCCAGTACTTC
CASSPTPAGAVRETQYF
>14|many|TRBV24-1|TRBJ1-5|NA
TGTGCCACCAGCGTTGGACAGTTCAATCAGCCCCAGCATTTT
CATSVGQFNQPQHF
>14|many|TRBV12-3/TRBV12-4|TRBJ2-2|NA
TGTGCCAGCAGTCCACACTCTAACACCGGGGAGCTGTTTTTT
CASSPHSNTGELFF
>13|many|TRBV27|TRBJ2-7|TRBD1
TGTGCCAGCACCGACAGGGGTACCTACGAGCAGTACTTC
CASTDRGTYEQYF
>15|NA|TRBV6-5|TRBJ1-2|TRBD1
TGTGCCAGCAGTTACTCGGGGACAGGGAGAGCTGGCTACACCTTC
CASSYSGTGRAGYTF
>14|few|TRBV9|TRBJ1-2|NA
TGTGCCAGCAGCGCCACGGACAGTAACTATGGCTACACCTTC
CASSATDSNYGYTF
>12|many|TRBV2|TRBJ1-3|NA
TGTGCCAGCATGACAGGAGGTAACACCATATATTTT
CASMTGGNTIYF
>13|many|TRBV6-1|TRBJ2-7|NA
TGTGCCAGCAGTCAGGGCTTCGGCGGCGAGCAGTACTTC
CASSQGFGGEQYF